This T cell receptor beta chain stems from a study of T cell clonality in common variable immunodeficiency. Profiling relied on immunoSEQ multiplex PCR, and the TCRdb table lists in-frame clones only, not all of them. This sample has 30,000 to 40,000 clones, each found more than once. The V and J ends lost 4 bases and 5 bases, in that order; junction bases with no gene match: 7. The germline gives CDR1 MNHEY, CDR2 SVGEGT. This CDR3 has 15 amino acids. In its sample, this clone is medium-sized. Read sequence stops 3 residues before the CDR3 end, and the germline J gene provides the missing end. This clonotype was obtained from a person aged 18 to 69 in good health. This chain uses TRBV6-2 or TRBV6-3 with TRBJ2-1; 8 nucleotides align to TRBD1. Source material: peripheral blood mononuclear cells. The CDR3 spells CASSWGQDIHNEQFF. CDR3 bases read: TGTGCCAGCAGTTGGGGACAGGATATTCACAATGAG.